Listed below are T cell receptor beta chains from one sample, sequenced in a study of T cell responses to AZD1222 COVID-19 vaccine. Profiled with immunoSEQ multiplex PCR; TCRdb holds only in-frame clones, not every one. The data show about 83,000 clones, roughly 90% seen once. This material consisted of peripheral blood, taken on day 0 of MenACWY control vaccination. All receptors derive from an adult in good health. The CDR3 runs from the conserved cysteine through the conserved F or W. D genes are given only for firm matches. Size is stated for part of the rows, as once, few or many counts, or as a class when the clone is expanded.

clone_size d_call j_call v_call cdr3_nt cdr3_aa
once TRBD1 TRBJ2-1 TRBV4-1 TGCGCCAGCAGCCAAGATCGGCAGGGGGCCCACAATGAGCAGTTCTTC CASSQDRQGAHNEQFF
NA NA TRBJ1-2 TRBV6-2/TRBV6-3 TGTGCCAGCAGTAGACTCCGGGACGGAGCTAACTATGGCTACACCTTC CASSRLRDGANYGYTF
NA NA TRBJ1-1 TRBV4-3 TGCGCCAGCAGCCAAGTGGCGCTGACAGAAGCTTTCTTT CASSQVALTEAFF
NA TRBD2 TRBJ2-1 TRBV27 TGTGCCAGCAGCAGACTAGCGGGAGGGATGGAGCAGTTCTTC CASSRLAGGMEQFF
NA NA TRBJ2-7 TRBV27 TGTGCCAGCAGTACGGGAACCTACGAGCAGTACTTC CASSTGTYEQYF
NA NA TRBJ1-2 TRBV15 TGTGCCACCAGCAGAGATCGGGGTGGCTACACCTTC CATSRDRGGYTF
NA TRBD1 TRBJ1-2 TRBV25-1 TGTGCCAGCACCACAACAGGGGACTATGGCTACACCTTC CASTTTGDYGYTF
NA TRBD2 TRBJ2-1 TRBV7-9 TGTGCCAGCACGCCGCGGGAGGATCCCTACAATGAGCAGTTCTTC CASTPREDPYNEQFF
NA NA TRBJ2-5 TRBV24-1 TGTGCCACCGCTTGGGGGGAACAAGAGACCCAGTACTTC CATAWGEQETQYF
NA NA TRBJ1-3 TRBV9 TGTGCCAGCAGCGTAGGGATAGCTTCCTCTGGAAACACCATATATTTT CASSVGIASSGNTIYF
NA TRBD1 TRBJ2-5 TRBV18 TGTGCCAGCTCACCTCCGGACAGGAGAGAGACCCAGTACTTC CASSPPDRRETQYF
NA NA TRBJ1-3 TRBV5-1 TGCGCCAGCGGTCAAGGGACCTTCTCTGGAAACACCATATATTTT CASGQGTFSGNTIYF
NA NA TRBJ2-7 TRBV11-3 TGTGCCAGCAGTCTATCGGACTACGAGCAGTACTTC CASSLSDYEQYF
NA TRBD1 TRBJ1-5 TRBV19 TGTGCCAGCAAAAGTTCAGGGGGGTTTAGCAATCAGCCCCAGCATTTT CASKSSGGFSNQPQHF
NA NA TRBJ2-6 TRBV4-3 TGCGCCAGCAGCCAAGATATTCCTGGAATGACCTCTGGGGCCAACGTCCTGACTTTC CASSQDIPGMTSGANVLTF
NA TRBD1 TRBJ1-2 TRBV19 TGTGCCAGTAGTTCATACAGGGGCGCAAACTATGGCTACACCTTC CASSSYRGANYGYTF
few NA TRBJ1-5 TRBV30 TGTGCCTGGAGTGCCTGGGGAGGTTCGGGCAATCAGCCCCAGCATTTT CAWSAWGGSGNQPQHF
NA TRBD2 TRBJ2-3 TRBV9 TGTGCCAGCAGCGTAGCTAGCGGACTAAGCACAGATACGCAGTATTTT CASSVASGLSTDTQYF
NA NA TRBJ1-1 TRBV27 TGTGCCAGCAGTTTACGGGGCTTCACTGAAGCTTTCTTT CASSLRGFTEAFF
NA TRBD2 TRBJ2-3 TRBV5-6 TGTGCCAGCAGCTCGTTAGCGGGAGCCGGAAATACGCAGTATTTT CASSSLAGAGNTQYF
NA NA TRBJ1-4 TRBV28 TGTGCCAGCAGGGAAAGGTTGGGAAAACTGTTTTTT CASRERLGKLFF
NA NA TRBJ2-2 TRBV5-6 TGTGCCAGCAGCTTGGCCCTGAACACCGGGGAGCTGTTTTTT CASSLALNTGELFF
NA NA TRBJ1-2 TRBV6-5 TGTGCCAGCTCATCATTAGCAGGCGGTGGCTACACCTTC CASSSLAGGGYTF
NA NA TRBJ1-6 TRBV6-1 TGTGCCAGCAGTGAACGCCGCAGTTCACCCCTCCACTTT CASSERRSSPLHF
once NA TRBJ2-7 TRBV5-6 TGTGCCAGCAGCTTGCAGGGGTCCTACGAGCAGTACTTC CASSLQGSYEQYF
NA NA TRBJ1-1 TRBV28 TGTGCCAGCAGTTTGGGGGGTTCGAACACTGAAGCTTTCTTT CASSLGGSNTEAFF
NA NA TRBJ1-5 TRBV3-1/TRBV3-2 TGTGCCAGCAGCCAAGAAATAGGGTTCAATCAGCCCCAGCATTTT CASSQEIGFNQPQHF
NA TRBD2 TRBJ2-3 TRBV9 TGTGCCAGCAGCGTAACTAGCGGGAGCACAGATACGCAGTATTTT CASSVTSGSTDTQYF
NA NA TRBJ1-5 TRBV4-3 TGCGCCAGCAGCCCGGACGGAGATAGCAATCAGCCCCAGCATTTT CASSPDGDSNQPQHF
NA NA TRBJ1-1 TRBV11-3 TGTGCCAGCAGCTTAACACCAGCCGCTCCTGAAGCTTTCTTT CASSLTPAAPEAFF
NA NA TRBJ1-4 TRBV7-9 TGTGCCAGCAGCTTAACTACAGCGAGCCATGAAAAACTGTTTTTT CASSLTTASHEKLFF
NA NA TRBJ1-1 TRBV24-1 TGTGCCACCAGTGATTCAAGGGTTGGAGACACTGAAGCTTTCTTT CATSDSRVGDTEAFF
NA TRBD1 TRBJ1-5 TRBV15 TGTGCCACCAGCAGCAACTCCTGGACAGGCTCAAAGGGGAATCAGCCCCAGCATTTT CATSSNSWTGSKGNQPQHF
NA NA TRBJ1-2 TRBV7-9 TGTGCCAGCAGCCTTAACCCCGACCTTTACTATGGCTACACCTTC CASSLNPDLYYGYTF
NA TRBD1 TRBJ2-5 TRBV11-2 TGTGCCAGCAGCCGGGACAGGGGGAGGGAGACCCAGTACTTC CASSRDRGRETQYF
NA TRBD2 TRBJ2-1 TRBV4-3 TGCGCCAGCAGCCAAGATCCTTCTGGACTAGCGGGAGGTTCCTACAATGAGCAGTTCTTC CASSQDPSGLAGGSYNEQFF
NA NA TRBJ1-1 TRBV7-9 TGTGCCAGCAGCTTATCGGGTACTGAAGCTTTCTTT CASSLSGTEAFF
NA NA TRBJ1-1 TRBV24-1 TGTGCCACCAGTCCCCGGGGGGCTAGCACTGAAGCTTTCTTT CATSPRGASTEAFF
NA NA TRBJ2-3 TRBV28 TGTGCCAGCAGCCCCTCCACCACAGATACGCAGTATTTT CASSPSTTDTQYF
few NA TRBJ2-1 TRBV6-5 TGTGCCAGCATGAGTGCGGTCTCCTACAATGAGCAGTTCTTC CASMSAVSYNEQFF